This is a list of T cell receptor beta chains from one sample in a study of blood T cell repertoires in COVID-19. Assay: immunoSEQ multiplex PCR; the TCRdb copy retains only in-frame clones and omits some. The table lists tens of thousands of clones, 90% to 95% of them singletons. What was sequenced was peripheral blood. These receptor sequences come from a man in his fifties or sixties with active COVID-19. The CDR3 runs from the conserved cysteine through the conserved F or W. The D gene is left open where the match is weak. Clone size, where shown, is once, few, many, or a class for clones that have expanded.

d_call	v_call	clone_size	j_call	cdr3_aa	cdr3_nt
.	TRBV6-5	.	TRBJ2-1	CASSYRGLNEQFF	TGTGCCAGCAGTTATCGGGGACTGAATGAGCAGTTCTTC
TRBD2	TRBV18	.	TRBJ2-7	CASSSLTSGSWYEQYF	TGTGCCAGCTCAAGCTTGACTAGCGGGAGTTGGTACGAGCAGTACTTC
.	TRBV27	.	TRBJ2-7	CASSLLRGGKYEQYF	TGTGCCAGCAGTTTACTACGAGGCGGGAAGTACGAGCAGTACTTC
.	TRBV28	.	TRBJ1-5	CASSGSDRYSNQPQHF	TGTGCCAGCAGTGGCTCAGACAGGTATAGCAATCAGCCCCAGCATTTT
.	TRBV5-4	.	TRBJ2-7	CASSQGSSYEQYF	TGTGCCAGCAGCCAGGGGAGCTCCTACGAGCAGTACTTC
TRBD2	TRBV24-1	.	TRBJ2-1	CATTSGTSGAVQFF	TGTGCCACCACTTCCGGGACTAGCGGGGCGGTGCAGTTCTTC
.	TRBV10-3	.	TRBJ1-4	CAISEDQEGDEKLFF	TGTGCCATCAGTGAGGACCAGGAAGGTGATGAAAAACTGTTTTTT
.	TRBV15	.	TRBJ1-2	CATSREVANYGYTF	TGTGCCACCAGCAGGGAGGTGGCGAACTATGGCTACACCTTC
TRBD2	TRBV7-6	.	TRBJ2-1	CASSLYLSGGILNEQFF	TGTGCCAGCAGCTTATACTTATCGGGGGGGATTTTAAATGAGCAGTTCTTC
TRBD2	TRBV28	.	TRBJ2-3	CASGLAGPTDTQYF	TGTGCCAGCGGACTAGCGGGGCCCACAGATACGCAGTATTTT
.	TRBV28	few	TRBJ1-6	CASSGVRSNNSPLHF	TGTGCCAGTTCCGGTGTCAGGTCCAATAATTCACCCCTCCACTTT
TRBD1	TRBV18	.	TRBJ1-6	CASSPPGQGHSPLHF	TGTGCCAGCTCACCACCGGGACAGGGCCATTCACCCCTCCACTTT